The 26 T cell receptor beta chains below come from one sample, sequenced in a study of CD8+ T cells in alopecia areata. The sample's treatment: oral pan-JAK inhibitor, 5-10 mg twice daily. The sequencing template was cDNA reverse transcribed from extracted RNA. TCRdb keeps only in-frame clones here, not all; method: immunoSEQ multiplex PCR. The table shows about 100,000 clones, with roughly 56% occurring only once. The starting material was CD8+ T cells sorted from blood, obtained between weeks 55 and 65, from a patient treated with tofacitinib. Source of these receptors: a human donor with alopecia areata.

V is TRBV19 and J is TRBJ1-2; 11 bases map to TRBD1. This CDR3 is 14 amino acids long. After removal of 5 bases from V and 3 bases from J, the junction contained 2 bases not matched to a gene. Germline V CDR1 and CDR2: LNHDA, SQIVND (reference sequence). The CDR3 DNA reads as TGTGCCAGTAGTGGACAGGGGGCCGACTATGGCTACACCTTC. Translated, it gives CASSGQGADYGYTF.

CDR3 residues: CASSVTRDTDTQYF. DNA of the CDR3: TGTGCCAGCAGCGTGACTAGAGACACAGATACGCAGTATTTT. The chain employs TRBV2 and TRBJ2-3; D is possibly TRBD2 (6 bases). The V end was cut by 6 bases, the J end by 2 bases, with 12 bases between. This CDR3 is built from 14 residues. CDR1 is SNHLY and CDR2 is FYNNEI in the germline V gene.

V is TRBV7-9 and J is TRBJ2-5; 8 bases agree with TRBD1. The V segment lost 6 bases and the J segment 2 bases; nucleotides outside the gene matches: 5. CDR3 length equals 14 residues. CDR1 is SEHNR and CDR2 is FQNEAQ in the germline V gene (reference sequence). This CDR3 is CASSPGGRQETQYF. The CDR3 coding sequence is TGTGCCAGCAGTCCAGGGGGCAGGCAAGAGACCCAGTACTTC.

The chain is built from TRBV5-1 and TRBJ1-1; no reliable D call. This CDR3 spans 12 amino acids. Trimming cost V 2 bases and J 8 bases, with 10 bases left between them. Germline CDR1 and CDR2: SGHRS and YFSETQ. The CDR3 spells CASSLRAEEAFF. The CDR3 DNA sequence: TGCGCCAGCAGCTTAAGGGCAGAAGAAGCTTTCTTT.

This clone has a single count. V and J are TRBV27 and TRBJ1-1, with D unresolved. CDR1 is MNHEY and CDR2 is SMNVEV in the germline V gene (reference sequence). The CDR3 totals 12 residues. V was trimmed by 6 bases and J by 0 bases, leaving 5 bases between them. CDR3 region: CASRRLNTEAFF. CDR3 sequence (DNA): TGTGCCAGCAGACGGCTGAACACTGAAGCTTTCTTT.

J is TRBJ2-5 and V is TRBV30; 8 bases map to TRBD1. The germline CDR1 and CDR2 sequences are GTSNPN and SVGIG (reference sequence). CDR3 length equals 18 residues. J was trimmed by 2 bases and V by 0 bases; bases with no gene match: 14. The CDR3 nucleotides read TGTGCCTGGAGTGTTAGCCAATGGGCAGGGGGCCGTCAAGAGACCCAGTACTTC. It is translated as CAWSVSQWAGGRQETQYF.

The CDR3 nucleotides are TGTGCCAGCTCCTTCCCTGTTGGCCAAGAGACCCAGTACTTC. It codes for CASSFPVGQETQYF. The rearrangement uses TRBV7-9 and TRBJ2-5, with unresolved D. V was trimmed by 8 bases and J by 1 base, leaving 14 bases between them. The V gene's germline CDR1 is SEHNR and CDR2 FQNEAQ (reference sequence). This CDR3 region has 14 residues. The whole variable domain, filled in from reference TRBV7-9 and TRBJ2-5, reads DTGVSQNPRHKITKRGQNVTFRCDPISEHNRLYWYRQTLGQGPEFLTYFQNEAQLEKSRLLSDRFSAERPKGSFSTLEIQRTEQGDSAMYLCASSFPVGQETQYFGPGTRLLVL.

The chain is built from TRBV2 and TRBJ2-6; possible D gene TRBD1, 6 bases. The CDR3 sequence is 16 residues long. Germline lookup yields CDR1 SNHLY and CDR2 FYNNEI. The V and J ends lost 7 bases and 0 bases respectively, with 13 bases between them. In DNA form, the CDR3 reads TGTGCCAGCATTAGGACAGCTGCCTCTGGGGCCAACGTCCTGACTTTC. Protein sequence: CASIRTAASGANVLTF.

The chain carries TRBV10-3 and TRBJ1-2; 8 bases match TRBD1. The V gene's germline CDR1 is ENHRY and CDR2 SYGVKD. The CDR3 contains 15 residues. V lost 3 bases and J lost 0; bases outside the gene matches: 3. CDR3 DNA: TGTGCCATCAGTGAAGGACAGGGAGCTAACTATGGCTACACCTTC. Its translation: CAISEGQGANYGYTF.

This rearrangement joins TRBV6-5 to TRBJ1-2; 7 nucleotides match TRBD1. Germline V gene lookup returns CDR1 MNHEY and CDR2 SVGAGI. With 6 bases clipped from V and 4 bases from J, the junction kept 5 bases outside the gene matches. The CDR3 runs 13 residues. CDR3 loop: CASSTGAGYGYTF. The CDR3 nucleotides are TGTGCCAGCAGCACAGGGGCCGGCTATGGCTACACCTTC.

The chain joins TRBV19 to TRBJ2-7, with a possible D match to TRBD1 (5 bases). The CDR3 is 13 residues long. V dropped 4 bases and J dropped 5 bases, with 12 bases sitting between them. Germline V gene data show CDR1 as LNHDA and CDR2 as SQIVND (reference sequence). This CDR3 reads CASSTQHRNEQYF. In DNA form, the CDR3 reads TGTGCCAGTAGTACACAACACAGGAACGAGCAGTACTTC. Combining the CDR3 with reference TRBV19 and TRBJ2-7 gives the whole variable domain DGGITQSPKYLFRKEGQNVTLSCEQNLNHDAMYWYRQDPGQGLRLIYYSQIVNDFQKGDIAEGYSVSREKKESFPLTVTSAQKNPTAFYLCASSTQHRNEQYFGPGTRLTVT.

The chain couples TRBV27 to TRBJ2-6, with D unclear. The CDR3 consists of 16 residues. CDR1 is MNHEY and CDR2 is SMNVEV in the germline V gene (reference sequence). With 8 bases removed from V and 0 bases from J, the gap between germline ends came to 14 bases. The CDR3: CASGDTPLSGANVLTF. The CDR3 DNA is TGTGCCAGCGGTGATACCCCACTCTCTGGGGCCAACGTCCTGACTTTC.

V gene TRBV30 combines with J gene TRBJ1-2, with D unresolved. Germline values: CDR1 GTSNPN, CDR2 SVGIG (reference sequence). The CDR3 contains 10 residues. V was trimmed by 8 bases and J by 5 bases, leaving 9 bases between them. In DNA form, the CDR3 reads TGTGCCGGAATAAAGTATGGCTACACCTTC. Protein: CAGIKYGYTF. Supplemented by reference TRBV30 and TRBJ1-2, the full variable domain reads SQTIHQWPATLVQPVGSPLSLECTVEGTSNPNLYWYRQAAGRGLQLLFYSVGIGQISSEVPQNLSASRPQDRQFILSSKKLLLSDSGFYLCAGIKYGYTFGSGTRLTVV.

The CDR3 DNA reads TGTGCCTGGAAGTCGGGGCGTAAGGCTGAAGCTTTCTTT. Amino acids: CAWKSGRKAEAFF. This rearrangement joins TRBV30 to TRBJ1-1; D perhaps matches TRBD1 (5 bases). The V end was cut by 4 bases, the J end by 6 bases, with 15 bases between. This CDR3 is 13 amino acids long. Germline CDR1 GTSNPN, CDR2 SVGIG (reference sequence).

This clone was seen at least ten times. V is TRBV7-9 and J is TRBJ1-1; D not certain. V was cut by 2 bases and J by 0 bases, with 7 bases left in between. Germline V gene lookup returns CDR1 SEHNR and CDR2 FQNEAQ (reference sequence). The CDR3 is 14 amino acids. In DNA form, the CDR3 reads TGTGCCAGCAGCTTAACCACTATGAACACTGAAGCTTTCTTT. The encoded protein is CASSLTTMNTEAFF. The variable domain in full, with the rest retrieved from reference TRBV7-9 and TRBJ1-1, is DTGVSQNPRHKITKRGQNVTFRCDPISEHNRLYWYRQTLGQGPEFLTYFQNEAQLEKSRLLSDRFSAERPKGSFSTLEIQRTEQGDSAMYLCASSLTTMNTEAFFGQGTRLTVV.

The chain is built from TRBV25-1 and TRBJ2-7, with 7 bases identical to TRBD1. The V gene end was trimmed by 6 bases and the J gene end by 2 bases; junction bases not matched to a gene: 4. CDR1 and CDR2 from the germline V gene are MGHDK and SYGVNS. The CDR3 consists of 13 residues. The CDR3 is CASSRDRPYEQYF. The CDR3 bases are TGTGCCAGCAGCCGGGACAGACCCTACGAGCAGTACTTC.

As DNA, the CDR3 is TGTGCCAGCAGCGCGGGAGGGGATAATTCACCCCTCCACTTT. Translated: CASSAGGDNSPLHF. The chain combines TRBV9 with TRBJ1-6, with D perhaps TRBD1 (5 bases). The CDR3 is 14 amino acids. Germline CDR1 reads SGDLS; CDR2 reads YYNGEE. Trimming removed 3 bases at V and 5 bases at J, with 9 bases between.

This clone was recorded a few times. The rearrangement joins TRBV6-5 to TRBJ2-3; D unclear. In germline, CDR1 is MNHEY, CDR2 SVGAGI. The V end lost 0 bases, the J end lost 2 bases, and 9 bases lay between the germline ends. The CDR3 consists of 15 residues. CDR3 region: CASSYSGPHTDTQYF. The CDR3 bases are TGTGCCAGCAGTTACTCCGGGCCTCACACAGATACGCAGTATTTT.

The rearrangement links TRBV11-2 to TRBJ1-1; a weak D match, TRBD1 (5 bases). The germline V gene encodes CDR1 SGHAT and CDR2 FQNNGV. The CDR3 sequence is 14 residues long. The V and J ends lost 5 bases and 7 bases respectively, with 17 bases between them. As DNA, the CDR3 is TGTGCCAGCAGCCCAGGGCTGGCTTCGAGTGAAGCTTTCTTT. Translation: CASSPGLASSEAFF.

The chain uses TRBV6-1 and TRBJ1-5; D is perhaps TRBD1 (5 bases). The germline V gene has CDR1 MNHNS and CDR2 SASEGT. Trimming stripped 2 bases from V and 9 bases from J, with 14 bases between. This CDR3 spans 14 amino acids. The CDR3 bases are TGTGCCAGCAGTGAATTGACGGGGGAGAGGCCCCAGCATTTT. This gives the protein CASSELTGERPQHF.

The chain joins TRBV6-5 to TRBJ1-1, with a weak D call TRBD1 (5 bases). V was trimmed by 2 bases and J by 7 bases, leaving 14 bases between them. The CDR3 sequence is 14 residues long. The V gene's germline CDR1 is MNHEY and CDR2 SVGAGI. The CDR3 here is CASSYDRQYYEAFF. CDR3 nucleotides: TGTGCCAGCAGTTACGATAGACAGTACTATGAAGCTTTCTTT.

The chain uses TRBV19 and TRBJ2-1; D call uncertain. CDR1 LNHDA and CDR2 SQIVND come from the germline V gene (reference sequence). Trimming pared 7 bases from V and 9 bases from J, leaving 16 bases between. The CDR3 extends over 13 amino acids. This CDR3 reads CASNRGREREQFF. The CDR3 nucleotides read TGTGCCAGTAACCGAGGACGAGAACGTGAGCAGTTCTTC. Complete variable domain (other parts from reference TRBV19 and TRBJ2-1): DGGITQSPKYLFRKEGQNVTLSCEQNLNHDAMYWYRQDPGQGLRLIYYSQIVNDFQKGDIAEGYSVSREKKESFPLTVTSAQKNPTAFYLCASNRGREREQFFGPGTRLTVL.

The chain recombines TRBV30 with TRBJ2-7; 9 bases line up with TRBD1. V lost 1 base to trimming and J lost 3 bases; unmatched junction nucleotides: 4. This CDR3 spans 14 amino acids. Germline CDR1 and CDR2: GTSNPN and SVGIG (reference sequence). In nucleotides, the CDR3 is TGTGCCTGGAGTGGTGGGGGACAGGGCTACGAGCAGTACTTC. Its protein product is CAWSGGGQGYEQYF.

This chain connects TRBV7-2 to TRBJ2-5; D possibly corresponds to TRBD1 (6 bases). Germline V lookup: CDR1 SGHTA, CDR2 FQGNSA. The CDR3 totals 13 residues. The V and J ends lost 2 bases and 5 bases respectively, with 9 bases between them. The CDR3 here is CASSLNRVETQYF. CDR3 nucleotides: TGTGCCAGCAGCTTAAACAGGGTGGAGACCCAGTACTTC.

The chain links TRBV5-6 to TRBJ2-3; 9 bases fit TRBD2. The germline gives CDR1 SGHDT, CDR2 YYEEEE. The CDR3 covers 15 residues. V lost 0 bases to trimming and J lost 3 bases; unmatched junction nucleotides: 2. The DNA for the CDR3 is TGTGCCAGCAGCTTGGGACTAGCGGAGACAGATACGCAGTATTTT. Amino acid sequence: CASSLGLAETDTQYF. Together with reference TRBV5-6 and TRBJ2-3, the CDR3 gives the full variable domain: DAGVTQSPTHLIKTRGQQVTLRCSPKSGHDTVSWYQQALGQGPQFIFQYYEEEERQRGNFPDRFSGHQFPNYSSELNVNALLLGDSALYLCASSLGLAETDTQYFGPGTRLTVL.

This clone has only a few counts. V usage is TRBV7-9 and J usage is TRBJ2-1; tentative D call: TRBD1 (6 bases). The V end was cut by 6 bases, the J end by 6 bases, with 9 bases between. CDR1 is SEHNR, CDR2 FQNEAQ, per germline (reference sequence). This CDR3 contains 12 residues. The CDR3 spells CASSQQGNEQFF. The CDR3 DNA reads TGTGCCAGCAGTCAACAGGGCAATGAGCAGTTCTTC.